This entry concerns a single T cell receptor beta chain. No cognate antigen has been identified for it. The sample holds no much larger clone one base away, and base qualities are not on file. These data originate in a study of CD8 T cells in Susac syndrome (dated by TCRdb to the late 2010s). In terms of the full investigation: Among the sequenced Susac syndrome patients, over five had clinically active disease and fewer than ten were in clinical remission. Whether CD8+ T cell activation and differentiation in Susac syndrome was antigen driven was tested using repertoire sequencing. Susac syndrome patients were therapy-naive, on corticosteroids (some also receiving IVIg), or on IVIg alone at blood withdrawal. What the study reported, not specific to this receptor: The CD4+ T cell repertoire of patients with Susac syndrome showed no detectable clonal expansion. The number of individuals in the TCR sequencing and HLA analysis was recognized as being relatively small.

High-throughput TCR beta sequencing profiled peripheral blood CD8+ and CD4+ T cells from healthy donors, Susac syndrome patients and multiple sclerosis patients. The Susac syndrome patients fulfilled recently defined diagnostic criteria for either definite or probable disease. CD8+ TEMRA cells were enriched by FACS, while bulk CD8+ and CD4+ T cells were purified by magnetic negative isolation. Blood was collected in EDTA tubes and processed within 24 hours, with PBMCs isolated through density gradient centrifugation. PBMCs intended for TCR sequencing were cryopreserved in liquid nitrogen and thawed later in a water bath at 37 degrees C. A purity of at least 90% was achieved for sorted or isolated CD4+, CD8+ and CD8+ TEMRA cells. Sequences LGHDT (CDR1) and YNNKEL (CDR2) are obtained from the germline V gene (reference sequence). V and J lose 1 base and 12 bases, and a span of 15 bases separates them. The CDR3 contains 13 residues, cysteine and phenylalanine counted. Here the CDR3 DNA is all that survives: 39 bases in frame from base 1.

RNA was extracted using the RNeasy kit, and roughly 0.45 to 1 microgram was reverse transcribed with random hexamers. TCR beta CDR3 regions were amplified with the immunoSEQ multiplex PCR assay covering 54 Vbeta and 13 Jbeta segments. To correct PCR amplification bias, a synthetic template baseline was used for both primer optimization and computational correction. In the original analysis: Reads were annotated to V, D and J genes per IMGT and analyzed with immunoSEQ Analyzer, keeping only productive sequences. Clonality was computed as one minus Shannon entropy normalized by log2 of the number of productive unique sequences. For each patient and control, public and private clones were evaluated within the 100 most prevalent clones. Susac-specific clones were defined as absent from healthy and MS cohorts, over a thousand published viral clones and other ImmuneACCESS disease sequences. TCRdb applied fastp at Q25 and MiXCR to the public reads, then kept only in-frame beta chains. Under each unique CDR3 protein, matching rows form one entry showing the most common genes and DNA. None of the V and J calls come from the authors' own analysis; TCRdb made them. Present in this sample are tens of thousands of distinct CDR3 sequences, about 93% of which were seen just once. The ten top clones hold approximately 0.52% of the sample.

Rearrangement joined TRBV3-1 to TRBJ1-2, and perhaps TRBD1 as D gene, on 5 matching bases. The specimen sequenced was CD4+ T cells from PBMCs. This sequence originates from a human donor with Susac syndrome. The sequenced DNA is TGTGCCAGCAGCCAAGGCGGCAGGGCCGACGACACCTTC. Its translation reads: CASSQGGRADDTF.